The clone carrying this T cell receptor beta chain was counted a few times. The data are from a study of blood T cell repertoires in COVID-19. Study-wide context: Sites across the United States, Italy and Spain contributed samples from acute and convalescent COVID-19. PBMCs, B-cell-depleted T cells, or T cells provided the cDNA or gDNA that made up the material.

Original handling: Amplification of reference gene primers provided the estimated nucleated cell counts. Here immunoSEQ multiplex PCR was the method, and the copy in TCRdb shows in-frame clones only, minus some. The DNA gave D and trimming, while V, J and clone size come from that table. The sample has fewer than 110,000 clones, more than 70% seen once. The CDR3 is made up of 16 amino acids. Trimming cost V 5 bases and J 2 bases, with 19 bases left between them. Germline CDR1 LNHNV, CDR2 YYDKDF (reference sequence). The clonotype comes from a man aged 40-50 years with active or convalescent COVID-19. The rearrangement uses TRBV15 and TRBJ2-7; D remains unclear. Source material: peripheral blood. The CDR3, as DNA: TGTGCCACCAGCCCCCGAGGCCTAGAGGTGACCTACGAGCAGTACTTC. Translated: CATSPRGLEVTYEQYF.